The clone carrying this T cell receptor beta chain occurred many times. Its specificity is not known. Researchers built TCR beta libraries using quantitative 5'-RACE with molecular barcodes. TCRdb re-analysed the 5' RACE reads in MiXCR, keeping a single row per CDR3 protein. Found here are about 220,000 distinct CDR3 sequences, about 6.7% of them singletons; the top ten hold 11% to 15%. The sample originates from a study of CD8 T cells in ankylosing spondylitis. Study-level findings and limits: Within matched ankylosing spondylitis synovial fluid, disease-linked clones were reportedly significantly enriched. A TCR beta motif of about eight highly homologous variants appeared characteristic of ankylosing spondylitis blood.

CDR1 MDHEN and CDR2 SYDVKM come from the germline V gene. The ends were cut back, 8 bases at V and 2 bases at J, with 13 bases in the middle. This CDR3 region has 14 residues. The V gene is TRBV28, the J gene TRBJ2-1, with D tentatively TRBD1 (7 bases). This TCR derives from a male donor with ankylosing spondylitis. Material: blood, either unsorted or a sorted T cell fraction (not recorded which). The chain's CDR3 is CASFDREAYNEQFF. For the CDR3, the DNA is TGTGCCAGCTTCGACAGGGAGGCCTACAATGAGCAGTTCTTC.